The 10 T cell receptor beta chains listed next were all sequenced from one sample in a study of blood T cell repertoires in COVID-19. Here immunoSEQ multiplex PCR was the method, and the copy in TCRdb shows in-frame clones only, minus some. The sample records 170,000 or so clones, 75% to 90% being singletons. Input material: peripheral blood. These receptor sequences come from a woman in her forties with COVID-19, enrolled during active disease.

This chain joins TRBV12-3 or TRBV12-4 and TRBJ1-1, with D maybe TRBD1 (5 bases). The CDR3 is 12 amino acids. Trimming shortened V by 3 bases and J by 6 bases, and 8 bases separated the two germline ends. The CDR3 DNA reads TGTGCCAGCAGTTTTCCAGGGTCTGAAGCTTTCTTT. It is translated as CASSFPGSEAFF.

This clone was picked up a small number of times. The chain uses TRBV5-1 and TRBJ1-1; D unresolved. Trimming cost V 3 bases and J 1 base, with 10 bases left between them. This CDR3 is 14 amino acids long. The V gene's germline CDR1 is SGHRS and CDR2 YFSETQ. CDR3 DNA sequence: TGCGCCAGCAGCTCTCGACTGGGGAACACTGAAGCTTTCTTT. As protein: CASSSRLGNTEAFF.

The chain couples TRBV9 to TRBJ2-2; possible D gene TRBD2, 5 bases. Germline assignment: CDR1 SGDLS and CDR2 YYNGEE. The V gene lost 4 bases and the J gene lost 8 bases, with 9 bases spanning the gap. The length of the CDR3 is 12 residues. The CDR3 loop reads CASSFGEGELFF. The CDR3 region has the DNA TGTGCCAGCAGCTTCGGGGAAGGGGAGCTGTTTTTT. Looking up the rest from reference TRBV9 and TRBJ2-2 gives the full variable domain: DSGVTQTPKHLITATGQRVTLRCSPRSGDLSVYWYQQSLDQGLQFLIQYYNGEERAKGNILERFSAQQFPDLHSELNLSSLELGDSALYFCASSFGEGELFFGEGSRLTVL.

This chain uses TRBV21-1 with TRBJ2-5; the table's D call TRBD2 went unverified against the DNA. TRBV21-1 is tagged as a pseudogene. CDR3 size: 17 residues. CDR3 nucleotides: TGTGCCAGCAGCAGGGTGGGCGGGAGTGTTTCAGGGGAGACCCAGTACTTC. Protein sequence: CASSRVGGSVSGETQYF.

The chain joins TRBV5-4 to TRBJ2-5; maybe TRBD1 (5 bases). V shed 4 bases and J shed 3 bases, with 19 bases lying between them. The CDR3 has 16 amino acids. CDR1 SGHNT and CDR2 YYREEE come from the germline V gene (reference sequence). CDR3 protein: CASSKGFQGGEETQYF. CDR3 nucleotide sequence: TGTGCCAGCAGCAAGGGATTCCAGGGTGGGGAAGAGACCCAGTACTTC.

The gene calls are TRBV5-1 and TRBJ1-6, with D possibly TRBD1 on 6 matching bases. The germline V and J ends were trimmed by 8 bases and 8 bases, with 11 bases remaining between them. In germline, CDR1 is SGHRS, CDR2 YFSETQ. This CDR3 region has 12 residues. The CDR3 DNA is TGCGCCAGTCGGACAGTGGATTCACCCCTCCACTTT. Translating gives CASRTVDSPLHF.

This chain links TRBV6-1 with TRBJ1-3; D may be TRBD1 (5 bases). Deletions cut 2 bases from V and 2 bases from J, with 10 bases between. Looked up from germline, CDR1 is MNHNS and CDR2 is SASEGT. The CDR3 runs to 15 residues. This CDR3 reads CASSEQGGTGNTIYF. The CDR3 DNA reads TGTGCCAGCAGTGAACAGGGAGGGACTGGAAACACCATATATTTT.

This clone occurred once. The chain links TRBV27 to TRBJ1-2; 11 nucleotides align to TRBD1. Germline V gene lookup returns CDR1 MNHEY and CDR2 SMNVEV (reference sequence). V dropped 4 bases and J dropped 8; count of bases not matched to a gene: 9. The CDR3 covers 15 residues. The CDR3, as DNA: TGTGCCAGCAGTTCGCCAGGACAGGGGGCAAGAGGCTACACCTTC. This sequence encodes CASSSPGQGARGYTF.

CDR3 sequence (DNA): TGTGCCAGCAGCCCCACAGGGGGCAGGTCTAATGAAAAACTGTTTTTT. Protein: CASSPTGGRSNEKLFF. The chain joins TRBV7-9 to TRBJ1-4; TRBD1 matches at 9 bases. Germline V gene sequence: CDR1 SEHNR, CDR2 FQNEAQ (reference sequence). V shed 5 bases, J shed 3 bases, and the junction held 7 bases outside the gene matches. The CDR3 has 16 residues.

The V gene is TRBV20-1, the J gene TRBJ2-7, with D possibly TRBD1 on 6 matching bases. The germline gives CDR1 DFQATT, CDR2 SNEGSKA (reference sequence). The length of the CDR3 is 15 residues. Trimming removed 3 bases at V and 2 bases at J, with 17 bases between. The CDR3 DNA reads TGCAGTGCTAGTCCCGACAGGAGATCCGCCTACGAGCAGTACTTC. Encoded protein: CSASPDRRSAYEQYF.